The 30 T cell receptor beta chains below were found in one sample sequenced in a study of cytomegalovirus exposure and HLA in healthy donors. Vbeta (60) and Jbeta (13) primers were used in the PCR. Profiled with immunoSEQ multiplex PCR; TCRdb holds only in-frame clones, not every one. The sample lists about 110,000 clones; roughly 74% were seen once. The sample taken for sequencing was PBMCs. The receptors originated from a woman aged 25 to 39 in good health and CMV-seronegative.

The V call is TRBV10-3, the J call TRBJ2-7; D perhaps matches TRBD2 (5 bases). The CDR3 totals 12 residues. The V gene's germline CDR1 is ENHRY and CDR2 SYGVKD. The germline V and J ends were trimmed by 3 bases and 3 bases, with 6 bases remaining between them. The CDR3 protein is CAISDGVYEQYF. CDR3 nucleotides: TGTGCCATCAGTGACGGGGTCTACGAGCAGTACTTC.

The chain has TRBV9 and TRBJ1-1; 9 nucleotides line up with TRBD1. Germline V CDR1 and CDR2: SGDLS, YYNGEE. The CDR3 loop spans 15 amino acids. The V gene end was trimmed by 4 bases and the J gene end by 1 base; junction bases not matched to a gene: 5. This chain's CDR3 is CASSPRQGENTEAFF. The CDR3 nucleotides read TGTGCCAGCAGCCCACGACAGGGGGAGAACACTGAAGCTTTCTTT.

This rearrangement joins TRBV2 to TRBJ1-1; 9 nucleotides align to TRBD1. CDR3 size: 14 residues. The germline CDR1 and CDR2 sequences are SNHLY and FYNNEI. The ends lost 5 bases at V and 5 bases at J; junction bases unmatched: 6. CDR3 loop: CASSNDRGRTEAFF. CDR3 coding DNA: TGTGCCAGCAGTAACGACAGGGGGAGGACTGAAGCTTTCTTT.

The chain has TRBV7-9 and TRBJ1-2; D is undetermined. V gave up 1 base and J gave up 0 bases, with 9 bases separating them. CDR3 length equals 15 residues. Germline CDR1 is SEHNR and CDR2 is FQNEAQ (reference sequence). The CDR3 here is CASSLEQRANYGYTF. The CDR3 DNA sequence: TGTGCCAGCAGCTTAGAGCAGCGGGCTAACTATGGCTACACCTTC.

V and J are TRBV5-4 and TRBJ1-2; no definite D call. The CDR3 loop spans 12 amino acids. V was shortened by 2 bases and J by 2 bases, with 4 bases between the two germline ends. The germline V gene has CDR1 SGHNT and CDR2 YYREEE (reference sequence). The CDR3 nucleotides read TGTGCCAGCAGCTTCGGGAACTATGGCTACACCTTC. Its translation: CASSFGNYGYTF.

The chain has TRBV13 and TRBJ1-1, with no clear D. Per germline, CDR1 PRHDT and CDR2 FYEKMQ (reference sequence). Between the trimmed V and J ends, which lost 5 bases and 1 base, there was a span of 8 bases. This CDR3 is 13 amino acids long. CDR3 coding DNA: TGTGCCAGCAGCCCTCCGAGGAACACTGAAGCTTTCTTT. It translates to CASSPPRNTEAFF. The complete variable domain, with remaining parts taken from reference TRBV13 and TRBJ1-1, reads AAGVIQSPRHLIKEKRETATLKCYPIPRHDTVYWYQQGPGQDPQFLISFYEKMQSDKGSIPDRFSAQQFSDYHSELNMSSLELGDSALYFCASSPPRNTEAFFGQGTRLTVV.

The genes are TRBV30 and TRBJ2-7; D possibly corresponds to TRBD1 (6 bases). Germline V gene data show CDR1 as GTSNPN and CDR2 as SVGIG (reference sequence). The V end was cut by 3 bases, the J end by 1 base, with 10 bases between. CDR3 size: 13 residues. For the CDR3, the DNA is TGTGCCTGGAGCAAGGACAGTTCCTACGAGCAGTACTTC. Amino acids: CAWSKDSSYEQYF. Supplemented by reference TRBV30 and TRBJ2-7, the full variable domain reads SQTIHQWPATLVQPVGSPLSLECTVEGTSNPNLYWYRQAAGRGLQLLFYSVGIGQISSEVPQNLSASRPQDRQFILSSKKLLLSDSGFYLCAWSKDSSYEQYFGPGTRLTVT.

V and J are TRBV4-2 and TRBJ1-1; D perhaps matches TRBD1 (5 bases). V was pared by 3 bases and J by 1 base, with 9 bases between. The CDR3 length is 14 residues. Germline V gives CDR1 LGHNA, CDR2 YNFKEQ. The CDR3 reads CASSHYGGNTEAFF. CDR3 DNA sequence: TGTGCCAGCAGCCATTACGGGGGGAACACTGAAGCTTTCTTT.

The rearrangement uses TRBV7-8 and TRBJ1-1; D remains ambiguous. The length of the CDR3 is 13 residues. Between the trimmed V and J ends, which lost 5 bases and 5 bases, there was a span of 12 bases. Germline CDR1 is SGHVS and CDR2 is FQNEAQ. The CDR3: CASSPKGGTEAFF. CDR3 bases: TGTGCCAGCAGCCCCAAGGGAGGGACTGAAGCTTTCTTT.

This chain uses TRBV19 with TRBJ1-2; D might be TRBD1 (5 bases). This CDR3 spans 16 amino acids. Trimming removed 3 bases at V and 3 bases at J, with 17 bases between. Germline loops: CDR1 LNHDA, CDR2 SQIVND (reference sequence). CDR3 sequence (DNA): TGTGCCAGTAGTATGAAGGCAGGGATGACCTACTATGGCTACACCTTC. The encoded protein is CASSMKAGMTYYGYTF.

This clone occurred once. The V gene is TRBV28, the J gene TRBJ2-7, with D maybe TRBD1 (5 bases). Trimming shortened V by 5 bases and J by 1 base, and 12 bases separated the two germline ends. CDR3 length: 14 residues. The germline V gene has CDR1 MDHEN and CDR2 SYDVKM. As DNA, the CDR3 is TGTGCCAGCAGTCCAACAGGTCCATCCTACGAGCAGTACTTC. Translating it yields CASSPTGPSYEQYF.

This clone was seen more than once but under ten times. The chain couples TRBV7-9 to TRBJ1-4; perhaps TRBD1 as D (6 bases). The CDR3 has 16 residues. The V end lost 1 base, the J end lost 4 bases, and 13 bases lay between the germline ends. Germline V gives CDR1 SEHNR, CDR2 FQNEAQ (reference sequence). CDR3 sequence: CASSLVAGGGNEKLFF. The CDR3 DNA reads TGTGCCAGCAGCTTAGTCGCGGGAGGGGGTAATGAAAAACTGTTTTTT.

V gene TRBV7-8 combines with J gene TRBJ1-1; D may be TRBD1 (5 bases). Trimming removed 8 bases from V and 5 bases from J, with 15 bases in between. Germline loops: CDR1 SGHVS, CDR2 FQNEAQ. This CDR3 spans 13 amino acids. CDR3: CASGRGGRTEAFF. CDR3 coding DNA: TGTGCCAGCGGGCGGGGGGGGAGGACTGAAGCTTTCTTT.

The CDR3 sequence: CASSQPGTGTYEQYF. The CDR3 DNA reads TGCGCCAGCAGCCAACCCGGGACAGGCACCTACGAGCAGTACTTC. The chain couples TRBV4-1 to TRBJ2-7, with TRBD1 identical over 8 bases. In germline, CDR1 is MGHRA, CDR2 YSYEKL. V was pared by 2 bases and J by 2 bases, with 5 bases of the junction left unmatched. CDR3 length: 15 residues.

V gene TRBV25-1 combines with J gene TRBJ1-1; no clear D gene. Germline-derived CDR1 and CDR2 are MGHDK and SYGVNS. The V end lost 5 bases, the J end lost 11 bases, and 21 bases lay between the germline ends. The CDR3 runs to 14 residues. The chain's CDR3 is CASSYGGQEGIAFF. For the CDR3, the DNA is TGTGCCAGCAGTTATGGAGGCCAGGAGGGTATTGCTTTCTTT.

This clone was counted between two and nine times. The chain combines TRBV27 with TRBJ1-5; D is ambiguous. V gave up 5 bases and J gave up 3 bases, with 11 bases separating them. The CDR3 spans 14 residues. Germline V gene data show CDR1 as MNHEY and CDR2 as SMNVEV (reference sequence). CDR3: CASSRETSNQPQHF. CDR3 sequence (DNA): TGTGCCAGCAGTCGGGAGACCTCCAATCAGCCCCAGCATTTT.

The rearrangement joins TRBV29-1 to TRBJ2-3; D is unresolved. The CDR3 has 15 residues. V gave up 0 bases and J gave up 4 bases, with 14 bases separating them. Germline CDR1 and CDR2: SQVTM and ANQGSEA. The CDR3 reads CSVEDWLGWPDTQYF. The CDR3 bases are TGCAGCGTTGAAGATTGGCTAGGTTGGCCAGATACGCAGTATTTT.

This chain connects TRBV6-5 to TRBJ2-5, with TRBD1 matching over 10 bases. The V segment lost 6 bases and the J segment 6 bases; nucleotides outside the gene matches: 4. Per germline, CDR1 MNHEY and CDR2 SVGAGI. The CDR3 contains 13 residues. The CDR3: CASRTGGGKTQYF. The CDR3 nucleotides read TGTGCCAGCAGGACAGGGGGCGGAAAGACCCAGTACTTC.

The gene calls are TRBV5-4 and TRBJ2-1; 8 bases match TRBD2. Trimming removed 0 bases from V and 4 bases from J; junction bases left unmatched: 0. This CDR3 has 14 amino acids. CDR1 is SGHNT, CDR2 YYREEE, per germline (reference sequence). The CDR3: CASSLGGGYNEQFF. Written as DNA, the CDR3 is TGTGCCAGCAGCTTGGGCGGGGGGTACAATGAGCAGTTCTTC.

This clone was found once. The chain couples TRBV30 to TRBJ2-5; TRBD2 aligns across 11 bases. There are 13 residues in the CDR3. The ends lost 4 bases at V and 4 bases at J; junction bases unmatched: 2. In germline, CDR1 is GTSNPN, CDR2 SVGIG (reference sequence). CDR3 sequence: CAWTSGGPETQYF. The CDR3 coding sequence is TGTGCCTGGACTAGCGGGGGGCCAGAGACCCAGTACTTC. The full variable domain, with the rest looked up from reference TRBV30 and TRBJ2-5, is SQTIHQWPATLVQPVGSPLSLECTVEGTSNPNLYWYRQAAGRGLQLLFYSVGIGQISSEVPQNLSASRPQDRQFILSSKKLLLSDSGFYLCAWTSGGPETQYFGPGTRLLVL.

This clone occurred a few times. The chain is built from TRBV27 and TRBJ2-7; tentatively, D is TRBD1 (6 bases). Trimming shortened V by 2 bases and J by 5 bases, and 13 bases separated the two germline ends. The CDR3 loop spans 14 amino acids. Germline V lookup: CDR1 MNHEY, CDR2 SMNVEV (reference sequence). The CDR3 spells CASSLTGMGHEQYF. CDR3 nucleotides: TGTGCCAGCAGTTTAACAGGGATGGGTCACGAGCAGTACTTC.

This chain uses TRBV5-1 with TRBJ2-6; D is undetermined. In germline, CDR1 is SGHRS, CDR2 YFSETQ. This CDR3 is built from 13 residues. V lost 8 bases, J lost 4 bases, and 10 bases lay in between. The CDR3 reads CASTPGGANVLTF. Written as DNA, the CDR3 is TGCGCCAGTACACCCGGGGGGGCCAACGTCCTGACTTTC.

The rearrangement joins TRBV6-6 to TRBJ1-1; 8 bases are a match to TRBD1. This CDR3 spans 15 amino acids. V dropped 2 bases and J dropped 1; count of bases not matched to a gene: 3. Germline V CDR1 and CDR2: MNHNY, SVGAGI (reference sequence). The CDR3 region is CASSYEGTGNTEAFF. The CDR3 DNA follows: TGTGCCAGCAGTTACGAAGGGACAGGGAACACTGAAGCTTTCTTT.

The rearrangement links TRBV19 to TRBJ1-5; no definite D call. The germline V gene encodes CDR1 LNHDA and CDR2 SQIVND (reference sequence). This CDR3 region has 15 residues. V lost 9 bases, J lost 0 bases, and 15 bases lay in between. The CDR3 sequence: CASQVIGVSNQPQHF. CDR3 DNA sequence: TGTGCCAGCCAAGTCATCGGGGTTAGCAATCAGCCCCAGCATTTT. Complete variable domain (other parts from reference TRBV19 and TRBJ1-5): DGGITQSPKYLFRKEGQNVTLSCEQNLNHDAMYWYRQDPGQGLRLIYYSQIVNDFQKGDIAEGYSVSREKKESFPLTVTSAQKNPTAFYLCASQVIGVSNQPQHFGDGTRLSIL.

The chain uses TRBV7-8 and TRBJ1-2; 9 bases agree with TRBD1. The germline gives CDR1 SGHVS, CDR2 FQNEAQ. CDR3 length: 14 residues. J was trimmed by 8 bases and V by 1 base; bases with no gene match: 5. The CDR3 sequence: CASSLGDRVGGYTF. The DNA of the CDR3 is TGTGCCAGCAGCTTAGGGGACAGGGTGGGCGGCTACACCTTC.

The J gene is TRBJ1-1, the V gene TRBV10-3; 7 nucleotides line up with TRBD1. CDR1 and CDR2 (germline): ENHRY, SYGVKD. Trimming cost V 6 bases and J 8 bases; bases outside gene matches: 9. The CDR3 runs to 13 residues. For the CDR3, the DNA is TGTGCCATCAGCTTCCACAGGGGCTGGGAAGCTTTCTTT. It yields the protein CAISFHRGWEAFF.

The chain employs TRBV30 and TRBJ2-1, with no clear D. CDR3 length: 11 amino acids. Trimming removed 4 bases at V and 7 bases at J, with 8 bases between. The germline gives CDR1 GTSNPN, CDR2 SVGIG (reference sequence). CDR3 sequence (DNA): TGTGCCTGGATTCCCGGGAATGAGCAGTTCTTC. This gives the protein CAWIPGNEQFF.

The rearrangement joins TRBV9 to TRBJ1-2, with D tentatively TRBD1 (6 bases). The CDR3 contains 13 residues. Deletions cut 5 bases from V and 3 bases from J, with 11 bases between. CDR1 is SGDLS, CDR2 YYNGEE, per germline. CDR3 region: CASRVQGHYGYTF. CDR3 coding DNA: TGTGCCAGCAGGGTACAGGGTCACTATGGCTACACCTTC.

The rearrangement links TRBV6-6 to TRBJ2-7, with D tentatively TRBD1 (6 bases). CDR1 and CDR2 (germline): MNHNY, SVGAGI (reference sequence). The ends were cut back, 6 bases at V and 5 bases at J, with 20 bases in the middle. The CDR3 is 15 amino acids. CDR3 loop: CASRPFDRPNDEQYF. The CDR3 DNA reads TGTGCCAGCAGACCCTTCGACAGGCCCAACGACGAGCAGTACTTC.

This chain joins TRBV5-1 and TRBJ1-1; possible D gene TRBD1, 5 bases. Deletions cut 5 bases from V and 4 bases from J, with 15 bases between. This CDR3 has 14 residues. The germline gives CDR1 SGHRS, CDR2 YFSETQ. As DNA, the CDR3 is TGCGCCAGCAGATCCGAAGGGGCAACCACTGAAGCTTTCTTT. It encodes CASRSEGATTEAFF. Full variable domain (rest looked up from reference TRBV5-1 and TRBJ1-1): KAGVTQTPRYLIKTRGQQVTLSCSPISGHRSVSWYQQTPGQGLQFLFEYFSETQRNKGNFPGRFSGRQFSNSRSEMNVSTLELGDSALYLCASRSEGATTEAFFGQGTRLTVV.